These 15 T cell receptor beta chains share one sample of origin, sequenced in a study of T-cell memory formation after mild COVID-19. TCRdb processed the 5' RACE reads anew with MiXCR; each CDR3 protein has one entry. This sample has 65,000 to 90,000 distinct CDR3 sequences; approximately 15% occur once, and the top ten carry about 33%. The sequencing sample was made of PBMCs or a T cell subset sorted from them (not recorded which). All receptors come from an adult woman who had mild COVID-19 (a few samples of this study predate the infection). Cell type and time point are not known.

As regards this clonotype: Sequence at one end of the junction differs from germline and may be a read error. The V and J genes are TRBV7-7 and TRBJ2-1; D remains unclear. There are 14 residues in the CDR3. CDR1 and CDR2 from the germline V gene are SSHAT and FNYEAQ (reference sequence). The chain's CDR3 is CASSLGPGGYEQFF. CDR3 nucleotides: TGTGCTAGCAGCTTGGGCCCCGGCGGCTATGAGCAGTTCTTC.

The J gene is TRBJ1-2, the V gene TRBV9, with 9 bases identical to TRBD1. In germline, CDR1 is SGDLS, CDR2 YYNGEE. The V segment lost 4 bases and the J segment 5 bases; nucleotides outside the gene matches: 18. The length of the CDR3 is 18 residues. The CDR3 DNA sequence: TGTGCCAGCAGCAATAGGTTGGGAGGACAGGGGCTGTATTATGGCTACACCTTC. It yields the protein CASSNRLGGQGLYYGYTF.

This clonotype was observed a handful of times. The chain couples TRBV5-6 to TRBJ1-2, with D possibly matching TRBD1 (6 bases). Germline V gives CDR1 SGHDT, CDR2 YYEEEE. The CDR3 has 14 residues. V dropped 0 bases and J dropped 8 bases, with 14 bases sitting between them. CDR3 coding DNA: TGTGCCAGCAGCTTGGTCCCGGGGGCAGGGGGCTACACCTTC. As protein: CASSLVPGAGGYTF. The full variable domain, completed using reference TRBV5-6 and TRBJ1-2, is DAGVTQSPTHLIKTRGQQVTLRCSPKSGHDTVSWYQQALGQGPQFIFQYYEEEERQRGNFPDRFSGHQFPNYSSELNVNALLLGDSALYLCASSLVPGAGGYTFGSGTRLTVV.

The V and J genes are TRBV5-1 and TRBJ1-1; TRBD1 is a possible D gene (5 bases). Germline assignment: CDR1 SGHRS and CDR2 YFSETQ. The CDR3 consists of 16 residues. V lost 0 bases to trimming and J lost 0 bases, with 12 bases between them. CDR3 nucleotides: TGCGCCAGCAGCTTGGGGGACCGGAACATGAACACTGAAGCTTTCTTT. This gives the protein CASSLGDRNMNTEAFF.

The chain combines TRBV9 with TRBJ2-5; D is unresolved. This CDR3 region has 15 residues. Germline V gives CDR1 SGDLS, CDR2 YYNGEE. Trimming stripped 0 bases from V and 2 bases from J, with 11 bases between. The CDR3 is CASSVGGSKQETQYF. The CDR3 DNA reads TGTGCCAGCAGCGTAGGAGGTAGTAAACAAGAGACCCAGTACTTC.

The chain couples TRBV6-5 to TRBJ2-2; D is uncertain. The V gene's germline CDR1 is MNHEY and CDR2 SVGAGI. V lost 5 bases to trimming and J lost 7 bases, with 14 bases between them. The CDR3 totals 14 residues. CDR3 in amino acids: CASSERYGVGELFF. CDR3 DNA sequence: TGTGCCAGCAGTGAGCGCTACGGCGTCGGGGAGCTGTTTTTT.

CDR3 region: CASSYSIAGLAKNIQYF. The DNA for the CDR3 is TGTGCCAGCAGTTACTCGATAGCGGGGCTAGCCAAAAACATTCAGTACTTC. This rearrangement joins TRBV6-2 or TRBV6-3 to TRBJ2-4; the match to TRBD2 covers 8 bases. In germline, CDR1 is MNHEY, CDR2 SVGEGT. V dropped 0 bases and J dropped 0; count of bases not matched to a gene: 4. The CDR3 length is 17 residues.

The chain couples TRBV7-2 to TRBJ2-7, with unresolved D. Looked up from germline, CDR1 is SGHTA and CDR2 is FQGNSA. The CDR3 has 13 residues. V was shortened by 0 bases and J by 7 bases, with 10 bases between the two germline ends. CDR3 DNA: TGTGCCAGCAGCTTAGCCGGGTTTGGGGAGCAGTACTTC. This codes for CASSLAGFGEQYF.

The V gene is TRBV2, the J gene TRBJ2-7, with TRBD1 matching 10 bases. This CDR3 contains 16 residues. Germline V gene lookup returns CDR1 SNHLY and CDR2 FYNNEI. The V and J ends lost 5 bases and 2 bases, in that order; junction bases with no gene match: 9. Here the CDR3 DNA reads TGTGCCAGCAGTCGATCCCCAGGGACAGGGGCCTACGAGCAGTACTTC. As protein: CASSRSPGTGAYEQYF.

This clonotype came up a few times. The chain has TRBV21-1 and TRBJ2-5; whether TRBD2, the table's D call, matches the DNA was not checked. TRBV21-1 is given as a pseudogene. This CDR3 has 18 residues. The CDR3 spells CASSKDWPLGPFQETQYF. For the CDR3, the DNA is TGTGCCAGCAGCAAAGACTGGCCCCTAGGTCCTTTTCAAGAGACCCAGTACTTC.

This clonotype has just a few counts. The V call is TRBV29-1, the J call TRBJ2-3; TRBD1 matches 11 bases. Trimming removed 5 bases from V and 5 bases from J; junction bases left unmatched: 9. The CDR3 is made up of 15 amino acids. CDR1 SQVTM and CDR2 ANQGSEA come from the germline V gene. CDR3 residues: CSVLSGTGGLDTQYF. The CDR3 DNA reads as TGCAGCGTTCTATCCGGGACAGGGGGATTAGATACGCAGTATTTT.

Many counts were recorded for this clonotype. The chain links TRBV7-9 to TRBJ2-7, with unresolved D. The germline V and J ends were trimmed by 5 bases and 7 bases, with 18 bases remaining between them. The CDR3 sequence is 14 residues long. Per the germline V gene, CDR1 is SEHNR and CDR2 is FQNEAQ (reference sequence). Here the CDR3 reads CASSPVVVPWEQYF. The CDR3 nucleotides read TGTGCCAGCAGCCCAGTTGTGGTCCCTTGGGAGCAGTACTTC.

The chain has TRBV6-1 and TRBJ1-3, with D possibly being TRBD1 (5 bases). The CDR3 is 17 amino acids. Trimming pared 2 bases from V and 4 bases from J, leaving 18 bases between. The germline V gene encodes CDR1 MNHNS and CDR2 SASEGT. The CDR3 loop is CASSELFEGPTGNTIYF. In nucleotides, the CDR3 is TGTGCCAGCAGTGAATTGTTTGAGGGACCGACCGGAAACACCATATATTTT.

The chain's CDR3 is CATSIQRAQSYTYEQYF. CDR3 coding DNA: TGTGCCACCAGCATCCAAAGGGCGCAGAGCTACACCTACGAGCAGTACTTC. The chain couples TRBV15 to TRBJ2-7; D call uncertain. This CDR3 is 17 amino acids long. Germline CDR1 and CDR2: LNHNV and YYDKDF (reference sequence). With 4 bases removed from V and 2 bases from J, the gap between germline ends came to 21 bases.

The rearrangement uses TRBV5-1 and TRBJ2-5, with 9 nucleotides matching TRBD1. The CDR3 totals 15 residues. Per the germline V gene, CDR1 is SGHRS and CDR2 is YFSETQ. V was clipped by 1 base and J by 1 base; unmatched bases: 2. CDR3 in amino acids: CASSLTGGFQETQYF. CDR3 in DNA: TGCGCCAGCAGCTTGACAGGGGGCTTCCAAGAGACCCAGTACTTC.